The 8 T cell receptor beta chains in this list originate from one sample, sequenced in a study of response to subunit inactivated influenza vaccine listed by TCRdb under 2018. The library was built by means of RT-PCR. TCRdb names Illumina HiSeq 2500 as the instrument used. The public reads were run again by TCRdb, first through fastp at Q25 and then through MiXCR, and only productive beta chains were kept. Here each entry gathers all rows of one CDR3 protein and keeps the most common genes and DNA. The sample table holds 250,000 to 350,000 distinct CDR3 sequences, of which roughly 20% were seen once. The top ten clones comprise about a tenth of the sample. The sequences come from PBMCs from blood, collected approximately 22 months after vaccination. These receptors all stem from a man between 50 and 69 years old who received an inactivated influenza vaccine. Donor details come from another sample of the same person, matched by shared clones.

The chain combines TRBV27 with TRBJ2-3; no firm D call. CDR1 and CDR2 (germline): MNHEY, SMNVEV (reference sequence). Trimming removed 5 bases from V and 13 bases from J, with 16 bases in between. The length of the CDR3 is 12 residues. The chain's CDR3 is CASSPSFGPEYF. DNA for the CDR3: TGTGCCAGCAGTCCTTCGTTCGGACCGGAGTATTTT.

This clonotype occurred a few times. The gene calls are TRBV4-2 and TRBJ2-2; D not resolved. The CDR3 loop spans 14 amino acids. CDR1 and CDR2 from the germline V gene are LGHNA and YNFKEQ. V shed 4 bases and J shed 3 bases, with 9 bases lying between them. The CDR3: CASSRSWDTGELFF. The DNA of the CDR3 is TGTGCCAGCAGCCGTAGTTGGGACACCGGGGAGCTGTTTTTT.

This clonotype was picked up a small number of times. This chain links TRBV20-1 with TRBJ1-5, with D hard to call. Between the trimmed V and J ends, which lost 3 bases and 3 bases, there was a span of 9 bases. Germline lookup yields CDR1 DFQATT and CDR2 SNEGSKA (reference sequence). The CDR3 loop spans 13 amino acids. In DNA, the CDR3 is TGCAGTGCTAGGCCATTGTCCAATCAGCCCCAGCATTTT. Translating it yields CSARPLSNQPQHF.

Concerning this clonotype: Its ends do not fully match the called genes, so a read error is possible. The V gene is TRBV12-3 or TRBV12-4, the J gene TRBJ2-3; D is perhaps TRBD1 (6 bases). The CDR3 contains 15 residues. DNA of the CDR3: TGTGCCAGCAGTCTACAGGGAGCTAGCACAGATTCGCAGTATTTT. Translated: CASSLQGASTDSQYF.

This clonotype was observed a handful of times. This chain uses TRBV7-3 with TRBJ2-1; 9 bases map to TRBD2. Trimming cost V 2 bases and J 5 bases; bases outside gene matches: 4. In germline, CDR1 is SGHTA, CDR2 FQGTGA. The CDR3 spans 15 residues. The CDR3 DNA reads TGTGCCAGCAGCTTAGACCTAGCGGGGCACAATGAGCAGTTCTTC. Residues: CASSLDLAGHNEQFF.

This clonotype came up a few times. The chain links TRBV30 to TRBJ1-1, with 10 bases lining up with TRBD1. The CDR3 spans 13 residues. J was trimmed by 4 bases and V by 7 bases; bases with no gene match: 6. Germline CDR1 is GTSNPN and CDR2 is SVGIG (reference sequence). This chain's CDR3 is CASGGTGVTEAFF. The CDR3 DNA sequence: TGTGCCTCGGGAGGGACAGGGGTCACTGAAGCTTTCTTT.

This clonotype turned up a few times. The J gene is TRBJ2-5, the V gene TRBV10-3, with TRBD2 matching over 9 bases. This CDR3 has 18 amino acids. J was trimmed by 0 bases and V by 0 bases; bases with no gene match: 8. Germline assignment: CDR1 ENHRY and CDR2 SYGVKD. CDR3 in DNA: TGTGCCATCAGTGAGTCAGGGCTAGCGGGGCCATACCAAGAGACCCAGTACTTC. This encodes CAISESGLAGPYQETQYF.

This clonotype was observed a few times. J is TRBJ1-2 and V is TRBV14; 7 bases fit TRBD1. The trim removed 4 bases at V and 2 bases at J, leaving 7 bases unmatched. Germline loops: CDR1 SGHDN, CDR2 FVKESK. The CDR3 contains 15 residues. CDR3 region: CASSRTGTANYGYTF. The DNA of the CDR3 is TGTGCCAGCAGCCGCACCGGGACAGCAAACTATGGCTACACCTTC.